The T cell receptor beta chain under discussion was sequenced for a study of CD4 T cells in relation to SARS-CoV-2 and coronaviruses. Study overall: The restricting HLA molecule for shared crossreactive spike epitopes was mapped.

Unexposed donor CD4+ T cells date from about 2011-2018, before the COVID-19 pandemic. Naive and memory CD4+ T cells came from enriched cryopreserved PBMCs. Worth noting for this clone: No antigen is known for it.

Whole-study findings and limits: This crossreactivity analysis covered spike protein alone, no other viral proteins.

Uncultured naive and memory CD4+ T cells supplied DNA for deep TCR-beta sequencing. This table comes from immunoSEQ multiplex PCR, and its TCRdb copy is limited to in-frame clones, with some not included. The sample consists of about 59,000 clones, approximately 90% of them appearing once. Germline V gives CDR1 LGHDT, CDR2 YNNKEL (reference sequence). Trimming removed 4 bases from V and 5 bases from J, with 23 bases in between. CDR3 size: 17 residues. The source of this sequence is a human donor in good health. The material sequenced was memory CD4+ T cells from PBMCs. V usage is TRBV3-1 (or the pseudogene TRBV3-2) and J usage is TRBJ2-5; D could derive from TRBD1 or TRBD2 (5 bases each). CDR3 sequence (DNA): TGTGCCAGCAGCCCGAACCAAGGGGCAGGGAGTGAGGAGACCCAGTACTTC. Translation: CASSPNQGAGSEETQYF.